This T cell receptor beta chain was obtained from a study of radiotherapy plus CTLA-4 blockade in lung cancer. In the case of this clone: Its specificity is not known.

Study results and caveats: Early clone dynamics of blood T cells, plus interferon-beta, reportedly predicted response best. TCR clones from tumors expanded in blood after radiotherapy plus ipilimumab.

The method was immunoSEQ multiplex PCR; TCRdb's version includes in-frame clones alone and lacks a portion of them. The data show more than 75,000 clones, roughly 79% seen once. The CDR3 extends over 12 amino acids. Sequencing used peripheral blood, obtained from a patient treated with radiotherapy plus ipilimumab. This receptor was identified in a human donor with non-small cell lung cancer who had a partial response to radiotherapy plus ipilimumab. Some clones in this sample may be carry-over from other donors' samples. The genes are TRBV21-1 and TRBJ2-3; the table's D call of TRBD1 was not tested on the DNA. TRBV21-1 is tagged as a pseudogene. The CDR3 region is CASSKEGATQYF. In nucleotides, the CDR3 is TGTGCCAGCAGCAAAGAGGGGGCGACGCAGTATTTT.